These 28 T cell receptor beta chains originate from one sample sequenced in a study of blood T cell repertoires in COVID-19. TCRdb's table, derived via immunoSEQ multiplex PCR, lists solely in-frame clones and lacks some. The table has about 110,000 clones, about two thirds seen once. The sequenced sample consisted of peripheral blood. The source of these receptors is a woman aged 40 to 49 with acute or convalescent COVID-19.

The chain couples TRBV28 to TRBJ1-1; D might be TRBD1 (6 bases). V gave up 4 bases and J gave up 6 bases, with 9 bases separating them. Looked up from germline, CDR1 is MDHEN and CDR2 is SYDVKM. This CDR3 is 12 amino acids long. CDR3 in amino acids: CASSSQGPEAFF. In DNA form, the CDR3 reads TGTGCCAGCAGTTCACAGGGACCTGAAGCTTTCTTT.

J is TRBJ2-7 and V is TRBV5-1; 11 nucleotides align to TRBD2. Germline-derived CDR1 and CDR2 are SGHRS and YFSETQ. The CDR3 contains 18 residues. Trimming at V came to 4 bases and at J to 4 bases, leaving 16 bases not matched to a gene. The CDR3: CASSHFPDRGLAVYEQYF. The CDR3, as DNA: TGCGCCAGCAGCCATTTCCCCGATCGGGGACTAGCGGTTTACGAGCAGTACTTC.

The chain joins TRBV7-2 to TRBJ1-3; D not resolved. In germline, CDR1 is SGHTA, CDR2 FQGNSA. The CDR3 sequence is 14 residues long. Trimming took 2 bases from V and 0 from J, leaving 5 bases between them. As DNA, the CDR3 is TGTGCCAGCAGCTTACCCAACTCTGGAAACACCATATATTTT. Translated: CASSLPNSGNTIYF.

The CDR3 nucleotides are TGTGCCAGCAGCCTAGCGGGACTAGCGGGGGGGCCACGGTTCTTC. This sequence encodes CASSLAGLAGGPRFF. The gene calls are TRBV6-2 or TRBV6-3 and TRBJ2-1; TRBD2 agrees at 16 bases. Germline CDR1 and CDR2: MNHEY and SVGEGT. The trim removed 6 bases at V and 15 bases at J, leaving 11 bases unmatched. The CDR3 loop spans 15 amino acids.

This chain joins TRBV5-4 and TRBJ1-2; D unresolved. In germline, CDR1 is SGHNT, CDR2 YYREEE (reference sequence). V was cut by 7 bases and J by 5 bases, with 15 bases left in between. The CDR3 runs 13 residues. CDR3 bases: TGTGCCAGCCTCTATGAGGAGGCATATGGCTACACCTTC. It yields the protein CASLYEEAYGYTF. The full variable domain, rest sourced from reference TRBV5-4 and TRBJ1-2, is ETGVTQSPTHLIKTRGQQVTLRCSSQSGHNTVSWYQQALGQGPQFIFQYYREEENGRGNFPPRFSGLQFPNYSSELNVNALELDDSALYLCASLYEEAYGYTFGSGTRLTVV.

The CDR3 DNA reads TGTGCCAGCTCACCACCAGTCAAGGCTAGCGAGCAGTACTTC. Translation: CASSPPVKASEQYF. The chain uses TRBV18 and TRBJ2-7; the D is unclear. CDR3 size: 14 residues. Germline assignment: CDR1 KGHSH and CDR2 LQKENI. V was shortened by 0 bases and J by 6 bases, with 12 bases between the two germline ends. Using reference TRBV18 and TRBJ2-7 for the parts outside the CDR3, the full variable domain is NAGVMQNPRHLVRRRGQEARLRCSPMKGHSHVYWYRQLPEEGLKFMVYLQKENIIDESGMPKERFSAEFPKEGPSILRIQQVVRGDSAAYFCASSPPVKASEQYFGPGTRLTVT.

This clone came up once. The chain couples TRBV18 to TRBJ1-6; no definite D call. CDR1 and CDR2 from the germline V gene are KGHSH and LQKENI. CDR3 length: 14 residues. Between the trimmed V and J ends, which lost 3 bases and 5 bases, there was a span of 8 bases. The CDR3 here is CASSPERDNSPLHF. The CDR3 DNA reads as TGTGCCAGCTCACCGGAGAGAGATAATTCACCCCTCCACTTT. The full variable domain, its missing parts supplied by reference TRBV18 and TRBJ1-6, is NAGVMQNPRHLVRRRGQEARLRCSPMKGHSHVYWYRQLPEEGLKFMVYLQKENIIDESGMPKERFSAEFPKEGPSILRIQQVVRGDSAAYFCASSPERDNSPLHFGNGTRLTVT.

The V gene is TRBV27, the J gene TRBJ1-5; 8 bases match TRBD1. V was clipped by 5 bases and J by 2 bases; unmatched bases: 5. The CDR3 sequence is 15 residues long. Germline V gene lookup returns CDR1 MNHEY and CDR2 SMNVEV (reference sequence). CDR3 nucleotide sequence: TGTGCCAGCAGTACAGGGGGGTCGGGCAATCAGCCCCAGCATTTT. This gives the protein CASSTGGSGNQPQHF.

The rearrangement links TRBV9 to TRBJ2-3; possible D gene TRBD1, 6 bases. Germline values: CDR1 SGDLS, CDR2 YYNGEE. The CDR3 spans 14 residues. Trimming pared 2 bases from V and 6 bases from J, leaving 13 bases between. In nucleotides, the CDR3 is TGTGCCAGCAGCGTGGGAACACAGGGCGATACGCAGTATTTT. Protein sequence: CASSVGTQGDTQYF.

This rearrangement joins TRBV9 to TRBJ2-5; tentatively, D is TRBD2 (5 bases). Germline CDR1 is SGDLS and CDR2 is YYNGEE. The CDR3 sequence is 14 residues long. Deletions cut 1 base from V and 5 bases from J, with 12 bases between. The CDR3 sequence is CASSVSLAGETQYF. In nucleotides, the CDR3 is TGTGCCAGCAGCGTAAGCCTAGCTGGCGAGACCCAGTACTTC.

This clone was counted a few times. The V and J genes are TRBV28 and TRBJ2-2; 11 positions agree with TRBD1. Germline V gene lookup returns CDR1 MDHEN and CDR2 SYDVKM. Trimming removed 5 bases from V and 8 bases from J; junction bases left unmatched: 4. The CDR3 runs 14 residues. Here the CDR3 reads CASSRTGGSGELFF. The CDR3 DNA reads TGTGCCAGCAGTCGGACAGGGGGCTCGGGGGAGCTGTTTTTT.

This chain connects TRBV28 to TRBJ2-1; 8 bases are a match to TRBD2. CDR1 MDHEN and CDR2 SYDVKM come from the germline V gene. CDR3 length equals 14 residues. The trim removed 6 bases at V and 5 bases at J, leaving 6 bases unmatched. CDR3 nucleotide sequence: TGTGCCAGCAGAACCGGGGGGGGCCACAATGAGCAGTTCTTC. This sequence encodes CASRTGGGHNEQFF.

The rearrangement links TRBV6-5 to TRBJ1-2; TRBD1 agrees at 10 bases. CDR1 is MNHEY and CDR2 is SVGAGI in the germline V gene. The CDR3 contains 15 residues. Losses at the gene ends were 8 bases for V and 1 base for J; bases not matched to a gene: 7. CDR3 loop: CASRPGQGNNYGYTF. DNA for the CDR3: TGTGCCAGCCGGCCGGGACAGGGGAATAACTATGGCTACACCTTC.

The table lists this clone with a few counts. The V gene is TRBV19, the J gene TRBJ2-6, with a tentative D call TRBD1 (6 bases). This CDR3 region has 17 residues. Germline V gene lookup returns CDR1 LNHDA and CDR2 SQIVND (reference sequence). V was cut by 2 bases and J by 4 bases, with 15 bases left in between. The CDR3 loop is CASSIKGRGTGANVLTF. CDR3 sequence (DNA): TGTGCCAGTAGTATAAAGGGCAGGGGAACAGGGGCCAACGTCCTGACTTTC.

The chain combines TRBV6-2 or TRBV6-3 with TRBJ2-5; 11 bases are shared with TRBD2. The CDR3 has 16 residues. Trimming at V came to 2 bases and at J to 5 bases, leaving 7 bases not matched to a gene. Germline V gives CDR1 MNHEY, CDR2 SVGEGT. The CDR3 region is CASSYVAGGAEETQYF. CDR3 bases: TGTGCCAGCAGTTACGTAGCGGGGGGGGCAGAGGAGACCCAGTACTTC.

The CDR3 reads CASSLPHDEVPYQETQYF. DNA for the CDR3: TGTGCCAGCAGCTTACCCCACGATGAGGTCCCGTACCAAGAGACCCAGTACTTC. The chain employs TRBV11-2 and TRBJ2-5; D unresolved. The germline CDR1 and CDR2 sequences are SGHAT and FQNNGV. This CDR3 comprises 18 residues. Trimming removed 2 bases from V and 0 bases from J, with 19 bases in between.

CDR3 protein: CASSDSGTSGGRDTQYF. CDR3 coding DNA: TGTGCCAGCAGTGACTCGGGGACTAGCGGGGGGCGGGATACGCAGTATTTT. The chain is built from TRBV6-4 and TRBJ2-3; 15 nucleotides align to TRBD2. Germline V gives CDR1 MRHNA, CDR2 SNTAGT. J lost 6 bases, V lost 0 bases, and 4 bases had no gene match. This CDR3 contains 17 residues.

This chain links TRBV2 with TRBJ1-4, with 7 bases that match TRBD1. There are 15 residues in the CDR3. The V segment lost 5 bases and the J segment 8 bases; nucleotides outside the gene matches: 11. Germline CDR1 reads SNHLY; CDR2 reads FYNNEI. In nucleotides, the CDR3 is TGTGCCAGCAGTTGGGACGGGACAGACAAAGAAAAACTGTTTTTT. This encodes CASSWDGTDKEKLFF.

The J gene is TRBJ2-1, the V gene TRBV5-1; possibly TRBD2 for D (5 bases). Germline V CDR1 and CDR2: SGHRS, YFSETQ. V was pared by 5 bases and J by 8 bases, with 14 bases between. This CDR3 has 13 amino acids. The CDR3 here is CASRRTAGDEQFF. CDR3 sequence (DNA): TGCGCCAGCAGACGGACTGCAGGAGATGAGCAGTTCTTC.

This chain joins TRBV6-2 or TRBV6-3 and TRBJ1-1; TRBD1 matches at 8 bases. Trimming removed 4 bases from V and 6 bases from J; junction bases left unmatched: 19. Germline loops: CDR1 MNHEY, CDR2 SVGEGT. The CDR3 is 18 residues long. The CDR3 is CASSLDHNQDRAYAEAFF. DNA for the CDR3: TGTGCCAGCAGTTTAGATCATAACCAGGACAGGGCTTATGCTGAAGCTTTCTTT.

This clone was observed at least ten times. This rearrangement joins TRBV10-2 to TRBJ1-4, with D perhaps matching TRBD1 (6 bases). With 4 bases removed from V and 8 bases from J, the gap between germline ends came to 8 bases. Germline CDR1 reads WSHSY; CDR2 reads SAAADI. The CDR3 has 12 residues. DNA of the CDR3: TGCGCCAGCAGTGTAACAGGGGAAAAACTGTTTTTT. Protein sequence: CASSVTGEKLFF.

The chain employs TRBV24-1 and TRBJ2-3; 11 bases fit TRBD2. Germline assignment: CDR1 KGHDR and CDR2 SFDVKD. This CDR3 has 17 residues. Trimming at V came to 5 bases and at J to 3 bases, leaving 9 bases not matched to a gene. The CDR3 nucleotides are TGTGCCACCAGTGGGAGGACTAGCGGGTATACGACAGATACGCAGTATTTT. Protein product: CATSGRTSGYTTDTQYF.

This chain joins TRBV29-1 and TRBJ1-2; 7 bases align to TRBD1. CDR3 length: 13 amino acids. The V and J ends lost 7 bases and 4 bases, in that order; junction bases with no gene match: 9. Germline values: CDR1 SQVTM, CDR2 ANQGSEA. CDR3: CSDIRQGIYGYTF. The CDR3 DNA reads TGCAGCGATATCCGACAGGGTATCTATGGCTACACCTTC.

This clone was seen only a few times. This chain's CDR3 is CASRGGVVQETQYF. DNA for the CDR3: TGTGCCAGCCGGGGTGGGGTTGTCCAAGAGACCCAGTACTTC. This chain joins TRBV27 and TRBJ2-5, with a tentative D call TRBD2 (5 bases). Per the germline V gene, CDR1 is MNHEY and CDR2 is SMNVEV (reference sequence). Trimming cost V 8 bases and J 1 base, with 14 bases left between them. The CDR3 covers 14 residues.

V gene TRBV30 combines with J gene TRBJ2-7; possible D gene TRBD1, 5 bases. The V and J ends lost 3 bases and 4 bases respectively, with 10 bases between them. Germline loops: CDR1 GTSNPN, CDR2 SVGIG (reference sequence). The CDR3 loop spans 12 amino acids. The CDR3: CAWSATGYEQYF. The CDR3 bases are TGTGCCTGGAGCGCTACAGGTTACGAGCAGTACTTC.

The chain couples TRBV7-2 to TRBJ2-7; 8 bases line up with TRBD1. The J segment lost 2 bases and the V segment lost 4 bases, leaving 10 bases of the junction unmatched. The CDR3 sequence is 16 residues long. The germline V gene encodes CDR1 SGHTA and CDR2 FQGNSA. CDR3 DNA sequence: TGTGCCAGCAGCTGGGAACCCGGGACAGGAGCCTACGAGCAGTACTTC. Translated, it gives CASSWEPGTGAYEQYF.

This chain uses TRBV7-8 with TRBJ2-2; D possibly corresponds to TRBD2 (6 bases). Deletions cut 5 bases from V and 4 bases from J, with 14 bases between. Germline CDR1 is SGHVS and CDR2 is FQNEAQ. The CDR3 extends over 15 amino acids. CDR3 nucleotides: TGTGCCAGCAGCCCCGGGAGCCGGGTCACCGGGGAGCTGTTTTTT. Amino acid sequence: CASSPGSRVTGELFF.

There are many counts of this clone. This rearrangement joins TRBV5-1 to TRBJ2-7; maybe TRBD2 (6 bases). This CDR3 has 13 amino acids. Germline-derived CDR1 and CDR2 are SGHRS and YFSETQ. The V and J ends lost 1 base and 5 bases respectively, with 10 bases between them. The CDR3 DNA is TGCGCCAGCAGCTTGTTCCCGGGAGACGAGCAGTACTTC. Its translation is CASSLFPGDEQYF.